The 20 T cell receptor beta chains below all came from one sample that was sequenced in a study of T cell responses to AZD1222 COVID-19 vaccine. Assay used: immunoSEQ multiplex PCR; TCRdb lists only in-frame clones, some missing. The repertoire holds hundreds of thousands of clones, approximately 94% seen once, with approximately 1% in the top ten. Sample: peripheral blood, taken on day 0 of MenACWY control vaccination. The receptors were sampled from an adult in good health.

The CDR3 protein is CAISGVGQNEETQYF. For the CDR3, the DNA is TGTGCCATCAGTGGGGTAGGACAGAACGAAGAGACCCAGTACTTC. The V gene is TRBV10-3, the J gene TRBJ2-5, with a weak D call TRBD1 (6 bases). The CDR3 totals 15 residues. With 4 bases removed from V and 3 bases from J, the gap between germline ends came to 15 bases. CDR1 is ENHRY and CDR2 is SYGVKD in the germline V gene.

The chain combines TRBV18 with TRBJ2-3; D is unclear. Trimming cost V 6 bases and J 3 bases, with 13 bases left between them. There are 14 residues in the CDR3. Germline V CDR1 and CDR2: KGHSH, LQKENI. CDR3 sequence reads: CASSPSSRTDTQYF. DNA of the CDR3: TGTGCCAGCTCCCCGAGCTCTCGGACAGATACGCAGTATTTT.

As to this clone: In the same sample, other DNA sequences code for this CDR3. The DNA of the CDR3 is TGTGCCAGCAGCCCCAGGGCGGGTGGGGCAGATACGCAGTATTTT. Protein product: CASSPRAGGADTQYF. The V and J genes are TRBV2 and TRBJ2-3; either TRBD1 or TRBD2 may fit D (5 bases each). In germline, CDR1 is SNHLY, CDR2 FYNNEI. Trimming stripped 6 bases from V and 4 bases from J, with 17 bases between. The CDR3 spans 15 residues.

The chain is built from TRBV29-1 and TRBJ2-7; D unclear. The germline CDR1 and CDR2 sequences are SQVTM and ANQGSEA. V lost 1 base and J 2 bases, leaving 3 bases between the germline ends. The CDR3 is made up of 11 amino acids. The DNA for the CDR3 is TGCAGCGTTGAAGGGACCTACGAGCAGTACTTC. Translated, it gives CSVEGTYEQYF.

The gene calls are TRBV28 and TRBJ1-5; D call uncertain. V was trimmed by 2 bases and J by 2 bases, leaving 10 bases between them. Germline-derived CDR1 and CDR2 are MDHEN and SYDVKM. The CDR3 has 15 residues. The CDR3: CASSLVGLGNQPQHF. DNA of the CDR3: TGTGCCAGCAGTTTAGTAGGGTTGGGCAATCAGCCCCAGCATTTT.

The CDR3: CASSGTGGLDSPLHF. Written as DNA, the CDR3 is TGTGCCAGCAGCGGGACGGGGGGGCTGGATTCACCCCTCCACTTT. The rearrangement links TRBV5-5 to TRBJ1-6; weak D call: TRBD1 (6 bases). This CDR3 comprises 15 residues. The V gene's germline CDR1 is SGHKS and CDR2 YYEKEE (reference sequence). V was shortened by 4 bases and J by 8 bases, with 16 bases between the two germline ends.

The gene calls are TRBV6-6 and TRBJ2-4; 7 bases line up with TRBD1. Germline V gene lookup returns CDR1 MNHNY and CDR2 SVGAGI (reference sequence). The CDR3 totals 14 residues. V was pared by 6 bases and J by 2 bases, with 4 bases of the junction left unmatched. The CDR3 here is CASSEQGTKNIQYF. In DNA form, the CDR3 reads TGTGCCAGCAGCGAACAGGGGACCAAAAACATTCAGTACTTC.

The rearrangement joins TRBV7-8 to TRBJ2-7; perhaps TRBD2 as D (5 bases). Trimming removed 4 bases at V and 5 bases at J, with 12 bases between. This CDR3 contains 13 residues. Germline CDR1 is SGHVS and CDR2 is FQNEAQ. CDR3: CASSSWTDHEQYF. The CDR3 DNA follows: TGTGCCAGCAGCTCTTGGACTGACCACGAGCAGTACTTC.

The J gene is TRBJ1-1, the V gene TRBV10-2; the match to TRBD1 covers 11 bases. The V gene end was trimmed by 8 bases and the J gene end by 1 base; junction bases not matched to a gene: 12. CDR1 is WSHSY, CDR2 SAAADI, per germline. The CDR3 runs to 17 residues. DNA of the CDR3: TGCGCCAGCGGGGGAAGGGACAGGGGGTCCCGGAACACTGAAGCTTTCTTT. Protein: CASGGRDRGSRNTEAFF.

This sequence joins TRBV6-5 and TRBJ2-1; D is tentatively TRBD1 or TRBD2 (5 bases each). The germline V and J ends were trimmed by 5 bases and 0 bases, with 11 bases remaining between them. Germline assignment: CDR1 MNHEY and CDR2 SVGAGI. The CDR3 covers 15 residues. The CDR3 DNA reads TGTGCCAGCAGTAAGGGACCTACCTCCTACAATGAGCAGTTCTTC. Amino acids: CASSKGPTSYNEQFF.

V is TRBV13 and J is TRBJ1-5; D remains unclear. V was cut by 4 bases and J by 4 bases, with 11 bases left in between. This CDR3 region has 14 residues. Looked up from germline, CDR1 is PRHDT and CDR2 is FYEKMQ (reference sequence). The CDR3 coding sequence is TGTGCCAGCAGCTCTCTCTCGGGAAATCAGCCCCAGCATTTT. As protein: CASSSLSGNQPQHF.

V is TRBV2 and J is TRBJ1-6; the D is unclear. Germline V gives CDR1 SNHLY, CDR2 FYNNEI. The CDR3 length is 14 residues. V was trimmed by 5 bases and J by 9 bases, leaving 14 bases between them. CDR3 protein: CASSLRGSGSPLHF. CDR3 bases: TGTGCCAGCAGTCTTAGAGGGAGCGGTTCACCCCTCCACTTT.

The chain combines TRBV4-2 with TRBJ1-2; D perhaps matches TRBD1 (5 bases). Germline values: CDR1 LGHNA, CDR2 YNFKEQ. The CDR3 covers 15 residues. Trimming pared 3 bases from V and 0 bases from J, leaving 11 bases between. As DNA, the CDR3 is TGTGCCAGCAGCCAGTCAGACAGTTCTAACTATGGCTACACCTTC. Translating gives CASSQSDSSNYGYTF.

This chain links TRBV18 with TRBJ1-2; TRBD1 is a possible D gene (6 bases). This CDR3 spans 14 amino acids. Germline V gives CDR1 KGHSH, CDR2 LQKENI. Trimming cost V 4 bases and J 3 bases, with 12 bases left between them. The CDR3 region has the DNA TGTGCCAGCTCACTGCAACAGGGAGACTATGGCTACACCTTC. Amino acid sequence: CASSLQQGDYGYTF.

The rearrangement joins TRBV12-3 or TRBV12-4 to TRBJ1-6, with D tentatively TRBD1 (5 bases). Deletions cut 8 bases from V and 7 bases from J, with 9 bases between. There are 12 residues in the CDR3. Written as DNA, the CDR3 is TGTGCCAGCCGGGGGGTAAATTCACCCCTCCACTTT. Translating it yields CASRGVNSPLHF.

The chain has TRBV4-1 and TRBJ2-1; D may be TRBD2 (5 bases). The CDR3 is 16 amino acids. Trimming stripped 0 bases from V and 4 bases from J, with 13 bases between. CDR1 is MGHRA, CDR2 YSYEKL, per germline. The CDR3 DNA reads as TGCGCCAGCAGCCAAGACCCGGACTGGGCATACAATGAGCAGTTCTTC. It specifies CASSQDPDWAYNEQFF.

The sample holds one count of this clone. The rearrangement uses TRBV5-1 and TRBJ1-1; D perhaps matches TRBD1 (6 bases). This CDR3 is 16 amino acids long. Germline CDR1 SGHRS, CDR2 YFSETQ. V lost 3 bases to trimming and J lost 7 bases, with 22 bases between them. The CDR3 DNA reads as TGCGCCAGCAGCTCCACCCCCGGGACAAGGAGTTTTGAAGCTTTCTTT. Translation gives CASSSTPGTRSFEAFF. Together with reference TRBV5-1 and TRBJ1-1, the CDR3 gives the full variable domain: KAGVTQTPRYLIKTRGQQVTLSCSPISGHRSVSWYQQTPGQGLQFLFEYFSETQRNKGNFPGRFSGRQFSNSRSEMNVSTLELGDSALYLCASSSTPGTRSFEAFFGQGTRLTVV.

V usage is TRBV19 and J usage is TRBJ2-7; 7 nucleotides align to TRBD2. Germline V gene data show CDR1 as LNHDA and CDR2 as SQIVND (reference sequence). The CDR3 is 15 amino acids. Germline trimming cut 5 bases from V and 2 bases from J; bases unmatched to any gene: 9. The CDR3 DNA reads as TGTGCCAGTAGTCCCGCGGGGGTCCTCCCCTACGAGCAGTACTTC. Protein product: CASSPAGVLPYEQYF.

The CDR3 loop reads CASGLFAGETQYF. The CDR3 bases are TGTGCCAGCGGCCTGTTCGCAGGAGAGACCCAGTACTTC. The V call is TRBV3-1 (or the pseudogene TRBV3-2), the J call TRBJ2-5; D is uncertain. CDR3 length equals 13 residues. Germline V gene sequence: CDR1 LGHDT, CDR2 YNNKEL (reference sequence). Trimming pared 8 bases from V and 4 bases from J, leaving 14 bases between.

The J gene is TRBJ1-1, the V gene TRBV2; D is unclear. CDR1 and CDR2 from the germline V gene are SNHLY and FYNNEI. The V end lost 6 bases, the J end lost 3 bases, and 17 bases lay between the germline ends. This CDR3 is built from 15 residues. CDR3 sequence (DNA): TGTGCCAGCAGCCCGAACGGGGTTAGGGACACTGAAGCTTTCTTT. The encoded protein is CASSPNGVRDTEAFF.